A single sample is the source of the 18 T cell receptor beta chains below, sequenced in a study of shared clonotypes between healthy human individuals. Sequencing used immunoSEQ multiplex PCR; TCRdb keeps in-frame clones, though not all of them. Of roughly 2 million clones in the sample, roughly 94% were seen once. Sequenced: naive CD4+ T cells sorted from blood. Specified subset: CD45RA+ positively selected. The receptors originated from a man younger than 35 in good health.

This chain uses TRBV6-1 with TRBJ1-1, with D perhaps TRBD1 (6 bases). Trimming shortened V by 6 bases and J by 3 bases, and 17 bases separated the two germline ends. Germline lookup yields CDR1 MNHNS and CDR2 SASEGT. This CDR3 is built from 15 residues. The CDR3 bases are TGTGCCAGCAGCGCACAGGGAATGCAGGACACTGAAGCTTTCTTT. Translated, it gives CASSAQGMQDTEAFF.

This CDR3 reads CASSLARFRQGDEKLFF. CDR3 bases: TGCGCCAGCAGCTTGGCCCGATTTAGACAGGGCGATGAAAAACTGTTTTTT. V gene TRBV5-1 combines with J gene TRBJ1-4, with TRBD1 matching 7 bases. Germline CDR1 and CDR2: SGHRS and YFSETQ. Trimming at V came to 0 bases and at J to 6 bases, leaving 11 bases not matched to a gene. The CDR3 runs 17 residues.

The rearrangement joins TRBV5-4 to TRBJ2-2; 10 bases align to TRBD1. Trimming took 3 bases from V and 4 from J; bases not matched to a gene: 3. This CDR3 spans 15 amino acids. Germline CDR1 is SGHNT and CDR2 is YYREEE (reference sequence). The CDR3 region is CASSWGQGPTGELFF. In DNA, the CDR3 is TGTGCCAGCAGCTGGGGACAGGGGCCCACCGGGGAGCTGTTTTTT.

CDR3 amino acids: CASSRGTSGELFF. DNA for the CDR3: TGTGCCAGCAGTAGGGGTACCTCCGGGGAGCTGTTTTTT. The chain couples TRBV6-5 to TRBJ2-2, with D perhaps TRBD1 (5 bases). The length of the CDR3 is 13 residues. V was clipped by 5 bases and J by 6 bases, with 10 bases between them. CDR1 is MNHEY, CDR2 SVGAGI, per germline.

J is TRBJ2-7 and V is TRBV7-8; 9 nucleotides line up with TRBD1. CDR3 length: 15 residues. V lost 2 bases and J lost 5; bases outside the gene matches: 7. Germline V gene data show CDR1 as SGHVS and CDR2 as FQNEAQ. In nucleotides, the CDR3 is TGTGCCAGCAGCTTACCGGGACAGGGCATCAACGAGCAGTACTTC. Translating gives CASSLPGQGINEQYF.

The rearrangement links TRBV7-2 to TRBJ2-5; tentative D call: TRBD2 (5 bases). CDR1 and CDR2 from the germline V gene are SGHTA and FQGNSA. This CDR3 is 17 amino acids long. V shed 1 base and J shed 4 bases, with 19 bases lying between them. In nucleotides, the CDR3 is TGTGCCAGCAGCTTAGAGAGGGCTAGATGGCTAGGAGAGACCCAGTACTTC. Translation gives CASSLERARWLGETQYF.

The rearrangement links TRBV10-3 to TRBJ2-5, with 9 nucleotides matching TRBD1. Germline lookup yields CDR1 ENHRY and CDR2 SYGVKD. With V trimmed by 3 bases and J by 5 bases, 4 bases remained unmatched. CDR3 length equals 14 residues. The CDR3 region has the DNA TGTGCCATCAGTGATTGGGACAGGGTTGAGACCCAGTACTTC. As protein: CAISDWDRVETQYF.

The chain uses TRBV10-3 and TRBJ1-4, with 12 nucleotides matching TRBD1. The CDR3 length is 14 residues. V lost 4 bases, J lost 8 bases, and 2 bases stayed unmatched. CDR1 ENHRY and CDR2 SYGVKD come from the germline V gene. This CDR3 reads CAISAGQGAEKLFF. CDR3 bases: TGTGCCATCAGTGCGGGACAGGGGGCGGAAAAACTGTTTTTT.

The chain's CDR3 is CASSSDRGFHGYTF. The CDR3 bases are TGCGCCAGCAGCTCGGACAGGGGTTTCCATGGCTACACCTTC. The V and J genes are TRBV5-1 and TRBJ1-2; 9 positions match TRBD1. V shed 3 bases, J shed 6 bases, and the junction held 6 bases outside the gene matches. The V gene's germline CDR1 is SGHRS and CDR2 YFSETQ. The CDR3 is 14 residues long.

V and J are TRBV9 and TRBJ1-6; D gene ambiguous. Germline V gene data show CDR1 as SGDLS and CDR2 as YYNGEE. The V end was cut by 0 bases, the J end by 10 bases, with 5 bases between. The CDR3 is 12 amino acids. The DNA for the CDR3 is TGTGCCAGCAGCGTAGAGCGGTCACCCCTCCACTTT. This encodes CASSVERSPLHF.

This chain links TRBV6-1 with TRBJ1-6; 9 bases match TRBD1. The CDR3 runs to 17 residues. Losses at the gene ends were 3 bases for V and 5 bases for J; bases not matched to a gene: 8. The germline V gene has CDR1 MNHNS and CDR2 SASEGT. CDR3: CASSESPGTGNNSPLHF. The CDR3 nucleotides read TGTGCCAGCAGTGAGTCTCCCGGGACAGGGAATAATTCACCCCTCCACTTT.

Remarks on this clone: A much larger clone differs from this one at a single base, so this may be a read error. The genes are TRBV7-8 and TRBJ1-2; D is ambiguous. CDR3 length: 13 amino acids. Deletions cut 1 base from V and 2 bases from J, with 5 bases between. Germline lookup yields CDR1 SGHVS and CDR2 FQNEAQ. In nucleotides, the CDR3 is TGTGCCAGCAGCTTAGACAAGAACTATGGCTACACCTTC. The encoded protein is CASSLDKNYGYTF.

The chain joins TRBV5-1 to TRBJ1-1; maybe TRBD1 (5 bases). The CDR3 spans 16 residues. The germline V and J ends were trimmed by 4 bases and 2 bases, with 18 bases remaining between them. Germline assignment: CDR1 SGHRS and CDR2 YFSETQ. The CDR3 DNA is TGCGCCAGCAGCCCCTTATCGGGACCGGGAAACACTGAAGCTTTCTTT. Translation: CASSPLSGPGNTEAFF.

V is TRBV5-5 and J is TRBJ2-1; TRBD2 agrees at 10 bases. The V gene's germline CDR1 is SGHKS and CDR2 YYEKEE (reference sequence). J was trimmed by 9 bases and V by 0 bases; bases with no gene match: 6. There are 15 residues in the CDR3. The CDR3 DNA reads TGTGCCAGCAGCTTGGAACTAGCGGGAAACAGTGAGCAGTTCTTC. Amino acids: CASSLELAGNSEQFF.

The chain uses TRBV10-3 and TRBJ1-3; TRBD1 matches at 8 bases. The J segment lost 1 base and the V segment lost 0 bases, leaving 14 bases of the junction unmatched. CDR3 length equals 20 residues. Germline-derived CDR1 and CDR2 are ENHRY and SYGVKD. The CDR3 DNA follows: TGTGCCATCAGTGAGTCAGGGGACAGGACCACTAATTTTTCTGGAAACACCATATATTTT. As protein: CAISESGDRTTNFSGNTIYF.

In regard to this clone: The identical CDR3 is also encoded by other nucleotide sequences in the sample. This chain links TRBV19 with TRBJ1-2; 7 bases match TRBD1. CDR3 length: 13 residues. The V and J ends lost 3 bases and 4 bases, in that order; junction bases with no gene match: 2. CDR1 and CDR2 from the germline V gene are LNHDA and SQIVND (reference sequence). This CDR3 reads CASSIRDSYGYTF. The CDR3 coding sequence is TGTGCCAGTAGTATCCGGGACAGCTATGGCTACACCTTC.

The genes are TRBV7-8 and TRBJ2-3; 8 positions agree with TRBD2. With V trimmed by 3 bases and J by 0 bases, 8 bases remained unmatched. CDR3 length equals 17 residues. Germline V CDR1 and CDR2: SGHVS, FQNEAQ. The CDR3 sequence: CASSLRILAGSTDTQYF. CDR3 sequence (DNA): TGTGCCAGCAGCTTGAGAATATTAGCGGGGAGCACAGATACGCAGTATTTT.

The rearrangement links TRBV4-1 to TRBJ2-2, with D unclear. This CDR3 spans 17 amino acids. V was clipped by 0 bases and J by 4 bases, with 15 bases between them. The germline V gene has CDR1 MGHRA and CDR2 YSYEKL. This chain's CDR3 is CASSQENTKTGTGELFF. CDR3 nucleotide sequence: TGCGCCAGCAGCCAAGAGAACACCAAAACGGGCACCGGGGAGCTGTTTTTT.